These 26 T cell receptor beta chains were sequenced from one sample in a study of cytomegalovirus exposure and HLA in healthy donors. TCRdb's copy holds only in-frame clones and misses some; the assay was immunoSEQ multiplex PCR. The sample yields fewer than 150,000 clones, roughly 88% seen once. Material for sequencing was PBMCs. These receptors all stem from a man aged 18 to 29 in good health and CMV-seronegative.

This chain joins TRBV6-1 and TRBJ1-3, with TRBD1 matching over 7 bases. CDR1 is MNHNS, CDR2 SASEGT, per germline. V dropped 7 bases and J dropped 11; count of bases not matched to a gene: 8. The CDR3 sequence is 12 residues long. As DNA, the CDR3 is TGTGCCAGCACGGACAGGATAGGGGCCATATATTTT. Protein sequence: CASTDRIGAIYF.

V usage is TRBV4-2 and J usage is TRBJ1-1, with D uncertain. Deletions cut 8 bases from V and 4 bases from J, with 17 bases between. The CDR3 spans 14 residues. Germline CDR1 LGHNA, CDR2 YNFKEQ. In DNA form, the CDR3 reads TGTGCCAGCTCGCCGTGGGAGTCGGGCACTGAAGCTTTCTTT. Protein sequence: CASSPWESGTEAFF.

Ten or more counts support this clone. This chain links TRBV19 with TRBJ2-7, with 13 bases aligning to TRBD2. V dropped 10 bases and J dropped 4; count of bases not matched to a gene: 7. This CDR3 has 14 amino acids. Per the germline V gene, CDR1 is LNHDA and CDR2 is SQIVND (reference sequence). CDR3 in amino acids: CATSGTSGAYEQYF. Here the CDR3 DNA reads TGTGCCACTTCCGGGACTAGCGGGGCTTACGAGCAGTACTTC.

The chain combines TRBV7-2 with TRBJ1-6; D unresolved. V lost 3 bases and J 0 bases, leaving 12 bases between the germline ends. CDR1 and CDR2 from the germline V gene are SGHTA and FQGNSA. This CDR3 is built from 17 residues. Here the CDR3 DNA reads TGTGCCAGCAGCTTCCGCCACTCGAGCTCCTATAATTCACCCCTCCACTTT. Its translation: CASSFRHSSSYNSPLHF. Full variable domain (outside the CDR3, taken from reference TRBV7-2 and TRBJ1-6): GAGVSQSPSNKVTEKGKDVELRCDPISGHTALYWYRQSLGQGLEFLIYFQGNSAPDKSGLPSDRFSAERTGGSVSTLTIQRTQQEDSAVYLCASSFRHSSSYNSPLHFGNGTRLTVT.

The chain uses TRBV2 and TRBJ1-1, with unresolved D. The V gene's germline CDR1 is SNHLY and CDR2 FYNNEI. The CDR3 covers 14 residues. The V end lost 6 bases, the J end lost 0 bases, and 11 bases lay between the germline ends. CDR3 coding DNA: TGTGCCAGCAGGGGGAGGGCCCTGAACACTGAAGCTTTCTTT. Encoded protein: CASRGRALNTEAFF.

CDR3 DNA: TGTGCCAGCTCACCCCCGGGACAGGGGAACTATGGCTACACCTTC. Protein product: CASSPPGQGNYGYTF. The rearrangement uses TRBV18 and TRBJ1-2; TRBD1 matches 10 bases. Germline lookup yields CDR1 KGHSH and CDR2 LQKENI. The CDR3 covers 15 residues. V lost 3 bases and J lost 2; bases outside the gene matches: 3.

This sequence joins TRBV7-8 and TRBJ1-2, with TRBD1 matching over 8 bases. Germline V gene data show CDR1 as SGHVS and CDR2 as FQNEAQ. The CDR3 has 14 residues. Unmatched junction bases numbered 0, after V lost 0 bases and J lost 3 bases. The CDR3 is CASSLAGQDYGYTF. The CDR3 nucleotides are TGTGCCAGCAGCTTAGCGGGACAGGACTATGGCTACACCTTC.

V and J are TRBV7-9 and TRBJ1-3, with D hard to call. The germline V gene has CDR1 SEHNR and CDR2 FQNEAQ (reference sequence). V lost 5 bases and J lost 11, with 19 bases in between. The CDR3 contains 14 residues. As DNA, the CDR3 is TGTGCCAGCAGCCGGGATCAGGCGATAGCGGCCATATATTTT. Protein: CASSRDQAIAAIYF.

This clone was seen a few times. The V gene is TRBV4-2, the J gene TRBJ1-1; 7 bases fit TRBD1. The CDR3 contains 15 residues. In germline, CDR1 is LGHNA, CDR2 YNFKEQ. With 1 base clipped from V and 0 bases from J, the junction kept 2 bases outside the gene matches. The CDR3 nucleotides are TGTGCCAGCAGCCAAGTAACAGGGGTGAACACTGAAGCTTTCTTT. Protein sequence: CASSQVTGVNTEAFF.

The sample holds one count of this clone. The chain combines TRBV7-9 with TRBJ1-3; 7 positions agree with TRBD1. After removal of 1 base from V and 11 bases from J, the junction contained 2 bases not matched to a gene. The CDR3 contains 12 residues. The germline V gene has CDR1 SEHNR and CDR2 FQNEAQ (reference sequence). The CDR3 loop reads CASSLEGGAIYF. The CDR3 DNA reads as TGTGCCAGCAGCTTAGAAGGGGGCGCCATATATTTT.

This rearrangement joins TRBV6-5 to TRBJ1-1; 7 nucleotides align to TRBD1. The CDR3 runs to 12 residues. The germline V gene has CDR1 MNHEY and CDR2 SVGAGI. V shed 6 bases and J 6 bases; nucleotides not matched to a gene: 4. CDR3 amino acids: CASSQTGAEAFF. CDR3 nucleotide sequence: TGTGCCAGCAGCCAAACAGGGGCTGAAGCTTTCTTT.

The rearrangement joins TRBV27 to TRBJ2-3, with unresolved D. With 5 bases removed from V and 3 bases from J, the gap between germline ends came to 9 bases. The CDR3 extends over 13 amino acids. Germline V gives CDR1 MNHEY, CDR2 SMNVEV (reference sequence). The CDR3 sequence: CASSARRTDTQYF. In DNA, the CDR3 is TGTGCCAGCAGTGCCCGGAGAACAGATACGCAGTATTTT.

This clone came up once. The V call is TRBV6-1, the J call TRBJ1-4, with 10 bases that match TRBD1. Per the germline V gene, CDR1 is MNHNS and CDR2 is SASEGT. This CDR3 has 15 residues. V shed 4 bases and J 7 bases; nucleotides not matched to a gene: 6. The chain's CDR3 is CASSGGQGLGEKLFF. DNA of the CDR3: TGTGCCAGCAGTGGGGGACAGGGGCTGGGTGAAAAACTGTTTTTT.

This chain uses TRBV18 with TRBJ1-1; 9 nucleotides line up with TRBD1. J was trimmed by 1 base and V by 4 bases; bases with no gene match: 7. The germline V gene has CDR1 KGHSH and CDR2 LQKENI. The CDR3 extends over 16 amino acids. Written as DNA, the CDR3 is TGTGCCAGCTCACAGGACCGGGACAGGGCGAACACTGAAGCTTTCTTT. This gives the protein CASSQDRDRANTEAFF.

V gene TRBV5-6 combines with J gene TRBJ1-3; 7 bases map to TRBD1. After removal of 1 base from V and 4 bases from J, the junction contained 2 bases not matched to a gene. Germline lookup yields CDR1 SGHDT and CDR2 YYEEEE. This CDR3 comprises 14 residues. For the CDR3, the DNA is TGTGCCAGCAGCTTGCAGGGACAGGGAAACACCATATATTTT. Its protein product is CASSLQGQGNTIYF. The variable domain in full, completed from reference TRBV5-6 and TRBJ1-3, reads DAGVTQSPTHLIKTRGQQVTLRCSPKSGHDTVSWYQQALGQGPQFIFQYYEEEERQRGNFPDRFSGHQFPNYSSELNVNALLLGDSALYLCASSLQGQGNTIYFGEGSWLTVV.

V gene TRBV19 combines with J gene TRBJ1-3; TRBD1 aligns across 8 bases. CDR1 LNHDA and CDR2 SQIVND come from the germline V gene (reference sequence). The CDR3 has 13 residues. Trimming took 6 bases from V and 5 from J; bases not matched to a gene: 3. The CDR3 nucleotides are TGTGCCAGTAGGGACAGGGCACGAAACACCATATATTTT. Protein product: CASRDRARNTIYF.

CDR3 sequence (DNA): TGTGCCAGTAGTATTAAAGGCAGGGCCCCCTTCGAGCAGTACTTC. This translates into CASSIKGRAPFEQYF. The chain uses TRBV19 and TRBJ2-7, with D tentatively TRBD1 (5 bases). In germline, CDR1 is LNHDA, CDR2 SQIVND (reference sequence). V lost 3 bases and J 6 bases, leaving 18 bases between the germline ends. The CDR3 spans 15 residues.

The rearrangement links TRBV15 to TRBJ2-7, with TRBD2 identical over 8 bases. The length of the CDR3 is 17 residues. V dropped 1 base and J dropped 0; count of bases not matched to a gene: 8. Germline CDR1 is LNHNV and CDR2 is YYDKDF (reference sequence). CDR3 sequence reads: CATSRGWRGALSYEQYF. The CDR3 coding sequence is TGTGCCACCAGCAGAGGTTGGCGGGGGGCCCTCTCCTACGAGCAGTACTTC.

V is TRBV7-8 and J is TRBJ2-7; 13 nucleotides match TRBD2. CDR3 size: 17 residues. Losses at the gene ends were 0 bases for V and 4 bases for J; bases not matched to a gene: 6. Germline V lookup: CDR1 SGHVS, CDR2 FQNEAQ. CDR3 sequence: CASSLAGTSGVTYEQYF. The CDR3 nucleotides read TGTGCCAGCAGCTTAGCCGGGACTAGCGGGGTTACTTACGAGCAGTACTTC.

The chain links TRBV7-6 to TRBJ1-3, with no clear D. There are 17 residues in the CDR3. Germline V CDR1 and CDR2: SGHVS, FNYEAQ. V was pared by 2 bases and J by 0 bases, with 14 bases between. CDR3 sequence (DNA): TGTGCCAGCAGCTTAACTCCTGGGAGTTCCTCTGGAAACACCATATATTTT. Translation: CASSLTPGSSSGNTIYF.

V gene TRBV4-1 combines with J gene TRBJ1-6; a possible D gene is TRBD1 (6 bases). Trimming shortened V by 0 bases and J by 7 bases, and 10 bases separated the two germline ends. This CDR3 region has 15 residues. The germline V gene has CDR1 MGHRA and CDR2 YSYEKL. The CDR3 nucleotides are TGCGCCAGCAGCCAAGAGGGGGCTCTCAATTCACCCCTCCACTTT. Translation gives CASSQEGALNSPLHF.

The gene calls are TRBV19 and TRBJ1-5; 7 nucleotides match TRBD1. The CDR3 is 18 amino acids. Looked up from germline, CDR1 is LNHDA and CDR2 is SQIVND (reference sequence). V trimming: 3 bases; J trimming: 0 bases; junction bases outside the gene matches: 11. This CDR3 reads CASSIGPDRVYSNQPQHF. CDR3 sequence (DNA): TGTGCCAGTAGTATTGGACCCGACAGGGTTTATAGCAATCAGCCCCAGCATTTT.

The chain combines TRBV29-1 with TRBJ2-7, with D maybe TRBD1 (6 bases). Germline assignment: CDR1 SQVTM and CDR2 ANQGSEA. The length of the CDR3 is 12 residues. Deletions cut 4 bases from V and 5 bases from J, with 12 bases between. CDR3 sequence reads: CSVAQGPNEQYF. The CDR3 DNA is TGCAGCGTTGCCCAGGGGCCAAACGAGCAGTACTTC.

The genes are TRBV7-6 and TRBJ1-4; D ambiguous. From germline, CDR1 is SGHVS and CDR2 FNYEAQ. This CDR3 comprises 15 residues. V lost 2 bases and J lost 3, with 10 bases in between. Written as DNA, the CDR3 is TGTGCCAGCAGCTTACTTGCGGCTGCTAATGAAAAACTGTTTTTT. It encodes CASSLLAAANEKLFF.

The gene calls are TRBV6-5 and TRBJ1-1, with D tentatively TRBD1 (5 bases). This CDR3 contains 13 residues. The V end lost 6 bases, the J end lost 3 bases, and 11 bases lay between the germline ends. Germline V gene data show CDR1 as MNHEY and CDR2 as SVGAGI. CDR3 in amino acids: CASRQAPDTEAFF. In DNA, the CDR3 is TGTGCCAGCAGACAGGCCCCCGACACTGAAGCTTTCTTT.

The count of this clone is one. V and J are TRBV19 and TRBJ1-2; no definite D call. The CDR3 is 13 amino acids. The V and J ends lost 3 bases and 4 bases respectively, with 9 bases between them. Germline CDR1 is LNHDA and CDR2 is SQIVND (reference sequence). The CDR3 loop is CASSIEAPYGYTF. CDR3 sequence (DNA): TGTGCCAGTAGTATTGAGGCGCCCTATGGCTACACCTTC.